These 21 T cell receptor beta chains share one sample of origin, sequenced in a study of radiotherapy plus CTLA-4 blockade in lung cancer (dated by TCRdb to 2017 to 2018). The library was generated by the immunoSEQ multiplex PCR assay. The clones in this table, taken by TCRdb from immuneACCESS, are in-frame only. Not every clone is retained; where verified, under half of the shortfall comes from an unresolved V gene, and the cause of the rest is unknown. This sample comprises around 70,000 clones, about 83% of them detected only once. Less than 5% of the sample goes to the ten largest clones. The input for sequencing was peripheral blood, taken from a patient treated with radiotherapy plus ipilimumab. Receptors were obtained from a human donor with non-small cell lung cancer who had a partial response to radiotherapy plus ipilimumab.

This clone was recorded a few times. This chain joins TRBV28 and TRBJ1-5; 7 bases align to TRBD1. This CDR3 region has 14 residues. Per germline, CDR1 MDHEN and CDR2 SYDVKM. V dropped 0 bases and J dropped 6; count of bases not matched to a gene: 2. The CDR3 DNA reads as TGTGCCAGCAGTTTATGGCAGGGGGTTCAGCCCCAGCATTTT. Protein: CASSLWQGVQPQHF.

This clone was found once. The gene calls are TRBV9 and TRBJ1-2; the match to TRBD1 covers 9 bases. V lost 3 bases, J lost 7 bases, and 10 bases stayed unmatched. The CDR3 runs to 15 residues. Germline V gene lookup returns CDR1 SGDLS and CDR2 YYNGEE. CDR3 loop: CASSDTYRGPTGYTF. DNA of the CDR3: TGTGCCAGCAGCGATACTTACAGGGGGCCGACTGGCTACACCTTC.

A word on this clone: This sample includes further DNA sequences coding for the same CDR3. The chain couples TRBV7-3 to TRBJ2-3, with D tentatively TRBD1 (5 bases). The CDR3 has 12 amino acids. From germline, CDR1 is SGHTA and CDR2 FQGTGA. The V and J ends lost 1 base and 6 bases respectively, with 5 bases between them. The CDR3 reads CASSLKGDTQYF. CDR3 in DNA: TGTGCCAGCAGCTTAAAGGGGGATACGCAGTATTTT.

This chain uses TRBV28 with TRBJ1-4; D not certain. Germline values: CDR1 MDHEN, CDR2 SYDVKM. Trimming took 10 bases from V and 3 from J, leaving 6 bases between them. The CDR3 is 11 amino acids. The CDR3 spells CATVSNEKLFF. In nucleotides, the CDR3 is TGTGCCACCGTGTCTAATGAAAAACTGTTTTTT.

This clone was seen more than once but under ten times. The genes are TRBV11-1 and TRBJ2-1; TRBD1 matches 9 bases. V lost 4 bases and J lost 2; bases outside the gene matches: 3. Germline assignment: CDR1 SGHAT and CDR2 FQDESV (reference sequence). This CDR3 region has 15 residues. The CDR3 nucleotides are TGTGCCAGCAGCTGGGGACAGGGTGCCTACAATGAGCAGTTCTTC. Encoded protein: CASSWGQGAYNEQFF.

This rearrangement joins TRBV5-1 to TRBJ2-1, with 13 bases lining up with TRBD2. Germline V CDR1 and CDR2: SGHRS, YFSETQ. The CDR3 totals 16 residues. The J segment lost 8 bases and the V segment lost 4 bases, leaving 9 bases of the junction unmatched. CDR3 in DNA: TGCGCCAGCAGCCCGGGACTAGCGGGACGCCGCGATGAGCAGTTCTTC. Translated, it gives CASSPGLAGRRDEQFF.

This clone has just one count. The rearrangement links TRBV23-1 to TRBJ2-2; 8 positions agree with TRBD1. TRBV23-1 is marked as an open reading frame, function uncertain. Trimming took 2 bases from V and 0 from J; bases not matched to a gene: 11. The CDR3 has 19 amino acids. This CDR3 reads CASSQESNPGQANTGELFF. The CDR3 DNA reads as TGCGCCAGCAGTCAAGAGTCAAATCCGGGACAGGCGAACACCGGGGAGCTGTTTTTT.

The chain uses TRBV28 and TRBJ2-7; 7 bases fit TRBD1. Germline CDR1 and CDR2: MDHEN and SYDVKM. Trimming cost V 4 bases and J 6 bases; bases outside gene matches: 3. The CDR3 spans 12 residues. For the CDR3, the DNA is TGTGCCAGCAGTTCCTACAGGGGCGAGCAGTACTTC. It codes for CASSSYRGEQYF.

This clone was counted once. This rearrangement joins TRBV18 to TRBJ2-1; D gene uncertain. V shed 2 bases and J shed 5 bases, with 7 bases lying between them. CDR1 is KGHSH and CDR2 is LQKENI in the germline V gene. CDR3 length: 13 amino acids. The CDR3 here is CASSPGSDNEQFF. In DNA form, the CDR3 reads TGTGCCAGCTCACCAGGCAGCGACAATGAGCAGTTCTTC.

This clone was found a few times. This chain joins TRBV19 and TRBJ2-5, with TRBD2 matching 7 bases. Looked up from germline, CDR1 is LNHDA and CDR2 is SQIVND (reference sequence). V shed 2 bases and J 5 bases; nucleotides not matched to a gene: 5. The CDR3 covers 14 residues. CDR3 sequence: CASSILAGEETQYF. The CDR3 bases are TGTGCCAGTAGTATATTGGCGGGGGAGGAGACCCAGTACTTC.

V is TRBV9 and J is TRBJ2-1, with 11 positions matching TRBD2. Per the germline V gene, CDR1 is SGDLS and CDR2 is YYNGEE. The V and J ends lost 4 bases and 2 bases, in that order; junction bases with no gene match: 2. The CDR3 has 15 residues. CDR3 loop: CASSISGRAYNEQFF. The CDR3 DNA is TGTGCCAGCAGCATTAGCGGGAGGGCCTACAATGAGCAGTTCTTC.

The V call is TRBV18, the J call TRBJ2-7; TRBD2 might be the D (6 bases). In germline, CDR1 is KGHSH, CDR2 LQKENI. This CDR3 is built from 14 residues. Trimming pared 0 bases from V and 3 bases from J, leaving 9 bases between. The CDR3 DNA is TGTGCCAGCTCACCACCGGGACTGCGCTACGAGCAGTACTTC. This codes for CASSPPGLRYEQYF.

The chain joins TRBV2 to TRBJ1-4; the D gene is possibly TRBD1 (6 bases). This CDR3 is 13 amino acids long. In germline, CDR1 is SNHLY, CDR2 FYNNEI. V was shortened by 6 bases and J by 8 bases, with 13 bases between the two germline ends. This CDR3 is CASSTGYREKLFF. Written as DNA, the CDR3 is TGTGCCAGCAGCACAGGGTATCGAGAAAAACTGTTTTTT.

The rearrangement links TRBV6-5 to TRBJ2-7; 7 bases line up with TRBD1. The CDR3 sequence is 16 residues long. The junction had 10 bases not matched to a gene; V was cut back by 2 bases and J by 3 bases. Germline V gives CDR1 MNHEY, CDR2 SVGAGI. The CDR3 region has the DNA TGTGCCAGCAGTTACGGAAAGAGACAGGGTCTCTACGAGCAGTACTTC. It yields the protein CASSYGKRQGLYEQYF.

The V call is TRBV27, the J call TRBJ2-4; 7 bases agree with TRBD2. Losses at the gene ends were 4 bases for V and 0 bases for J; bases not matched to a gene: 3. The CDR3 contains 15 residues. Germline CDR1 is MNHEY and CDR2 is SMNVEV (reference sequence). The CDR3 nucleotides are TGTGCCAGCAGTTCACTAGCGTTAGCCAAAAACATTCAGTACTTC. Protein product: CASSSLALAKNIQYF.

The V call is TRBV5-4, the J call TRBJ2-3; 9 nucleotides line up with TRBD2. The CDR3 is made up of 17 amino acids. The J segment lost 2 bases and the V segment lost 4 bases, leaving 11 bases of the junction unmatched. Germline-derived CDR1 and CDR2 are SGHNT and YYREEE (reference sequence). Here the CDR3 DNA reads TGTGCCAGCAGCCCCCAGTTTCCTAGCGGGATCACAGATACGCAGTATTTT. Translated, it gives CASSPQFPSGITDTQYF.

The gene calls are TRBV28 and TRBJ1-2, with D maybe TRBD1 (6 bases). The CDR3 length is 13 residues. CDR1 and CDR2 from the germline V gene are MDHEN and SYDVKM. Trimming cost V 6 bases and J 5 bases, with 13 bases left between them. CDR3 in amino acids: CASSLPQGYGYTF. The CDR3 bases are TGTGCCAGCAGCCTACCACAGGGATATGGCTACACCTTC.

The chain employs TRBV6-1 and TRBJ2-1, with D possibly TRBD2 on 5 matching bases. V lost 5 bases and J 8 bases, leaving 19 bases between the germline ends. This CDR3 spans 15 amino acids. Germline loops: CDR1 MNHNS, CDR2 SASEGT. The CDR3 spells CASSQIFGLRDEQFF. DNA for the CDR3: TGTGCCAGCAGTCAAATATTTGGACTGAGGGATGAGCAGTTCTTC.

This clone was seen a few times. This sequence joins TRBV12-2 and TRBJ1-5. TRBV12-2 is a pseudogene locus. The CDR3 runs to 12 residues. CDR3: CASRLGLEPQHF. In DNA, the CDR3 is TGTGCAAGTCGCTTAGGGCTAGAGCCCCAGCATTTT.

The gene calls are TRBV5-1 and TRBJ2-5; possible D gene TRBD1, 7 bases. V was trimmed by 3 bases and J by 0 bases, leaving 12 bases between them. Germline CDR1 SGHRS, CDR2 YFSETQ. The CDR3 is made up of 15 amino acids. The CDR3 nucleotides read TGCGCCAGCAGCTGGGGGGACAGAAACCAAGAGACCCAGTACTTC. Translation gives CASSWGDRNQETQYF. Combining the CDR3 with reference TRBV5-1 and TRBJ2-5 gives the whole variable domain KAGVTQTPRYLIKTRGQQVTLSCSPISGHRSVSWYQQTPGQGLQFLFEYFSETQRNKGNFPGRFSGRQFSNSRSEMNVSTLELGDSALYLCASSWGDRNQETQYFGPGTRLLVL.

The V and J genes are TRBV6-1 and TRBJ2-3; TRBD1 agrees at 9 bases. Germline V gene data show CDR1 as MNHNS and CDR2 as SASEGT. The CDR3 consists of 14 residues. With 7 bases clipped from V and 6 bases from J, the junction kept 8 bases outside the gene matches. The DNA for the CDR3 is TGTGCCAGCAATGGGGGGACAGGGCCCGATACGCAGTATTTT. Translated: CASNGGTGPDTQYF.